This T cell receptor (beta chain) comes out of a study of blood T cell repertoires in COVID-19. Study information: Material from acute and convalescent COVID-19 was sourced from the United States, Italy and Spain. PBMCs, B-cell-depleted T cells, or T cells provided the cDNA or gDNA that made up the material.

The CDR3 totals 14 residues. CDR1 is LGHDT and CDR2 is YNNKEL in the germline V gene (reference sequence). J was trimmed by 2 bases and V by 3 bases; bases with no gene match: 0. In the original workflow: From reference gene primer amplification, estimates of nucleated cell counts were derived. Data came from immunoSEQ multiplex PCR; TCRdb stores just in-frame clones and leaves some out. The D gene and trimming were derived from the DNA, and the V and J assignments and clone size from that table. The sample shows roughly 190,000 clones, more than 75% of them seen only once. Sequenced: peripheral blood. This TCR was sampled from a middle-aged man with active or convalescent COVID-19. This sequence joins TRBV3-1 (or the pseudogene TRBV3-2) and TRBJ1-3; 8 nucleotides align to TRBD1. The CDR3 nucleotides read TGTGCCAGCAGCCAGACAGGGGCTGGAAACACCATATATTTT. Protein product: CASSQTGAGNTIYF.